The rows below give T cell receptor beta chains drawn from one sample of a study of T cell responses to AZD1222 COVID-19 vaccine. TCRdb's copy holds only in-frame clones and misses some; the assay was immunoSEQ multiplex PCR. The table lists about 110,000 clones, 85% to 90% of them singletons, with about 15% in the top ten. The starting material was peripheral blood, obtained 28 days after the second AZD1222 dose. These receptors all come from an adult who received the AZD1222 COVID-19 vaccine. Both conserved end residues are part of each CDR3. The D gene is left open where the match is weak. Clone sizes are given selectively: once, few, many, or a class where the clone is expanded.

TRBV7-9	14	NA	NA	TRBJ1-3	TGTGCCAGCAGCCTTTCGACCTCTGGAAACACCATATATTTT	CASSLSTSGNTIYF
TRBV19	17	NA	NA	TRBJ2-2	TGTGCCAGTATTAAAGGGTCTGGGCGAAGTGGCACCGGAGAGCTGTTTTTT	CASIKGSGRSGTGELFF
TRBV7-9	15	once	NA	TRBJ2-7	TGTGCCAGCAGCTCCCCTCGAAGCCCCGACGGGCAGCAGTACTTC	CASSSPRSPDGQQYF
TRBV29-1	15	NA	NA	TRBJ1-1	TGCAGCGTTGCCCTCAGGGACCATTGGTTCACTGAAGCTTTCTTT	CSVALRDHWFTEAFF
TRBV5-1	14	NA	TRBD1	TRBJ1-1	TGCGCCAGCAGACAGGGACAGGGGCACACTGAAGCTTTCTTT	CASRQGQGHTEAFF
TRBV4-2	14	NA	NA	TRBJ1-1	TGTGCCAGCAGCCAAGATCAGGATTTTGCTGAAGCTTTCTTT	CASSQDQDFAEAFF
TRBV28	12	NA	NA	TRBJ1-6	TGTGCCAGCAGTGAAGGGACTTCACCCCTCCACTTT	CASSEGTSPLHF
TRBV6-6	13	NA	TRBD1	TRBJ1-1	TGTGCCAGCAGTTACTACAGGGGCACTGAAGCTTTCTTT	CASSYYRGTEAFF
TRBV7-9	16	NA	NA	TRBJ1-6	TGTGCCAGCAGCGGTCTACAGGGTACCACTAATTCACCCCTCCACTTT	CASSGLQGTTNSPLHF
TRBV2	20	NA	TRBD2	TRBJ2-3	TGTGCCAGCAACCATTTGACTAGCGGAGCACAAGAAACTAGCACAGATACGCAGTATTTT	CASNHLTSGAQETSTDTQYF
TRBV28	13	NA	NA	TRBJ1-5	TGTGCCAGCAGTTTTACATTCCATCAGCCCCAGCATTTT	CASSFTFHQPQHF
TRBV7-9	15	NA	NA	TRBJ1-2	TGTGCCAGCAGCTTAGACGACAGTCTAAACTATGGCTACACCTTC	CASSLDDSLNYGYTF
TRBV7-8	15	NA	NA	TRBJ2-1	TGTGCCAGCAGCTTCTTCTCAGGCATATCCTATGAGCAGTTCTTC	CASSFFSGISYEQFF
TRBV11-2	16	NA	NA	TRBJ2-7	TGTGCCAGCAGCTTAGAGTTAGGCAGGGGTTCGGGCGAGCAGTACTTC	CASSLELGRGSGEQYF
TRBV3-1/TRBV3-2	13	NA	NA	TRBJ2-1	TGTGCCAGCTACGGTGGAAATTTCGATGAGCAGTTCTTC	CASYGGNFDEQFF
TRBV5-1	19	NA	NA	TRBJ2-6	TGCGCCAGCAGCTCAGCCAATCAATACAGGAGCTCTGGGGCCAACGTCCTGACTTTC	CASSSANQYRSSGANVLTF
TRBV7-8	13	once	NA	TRBJ1-5	TGTGCCAGCACGGCCGGTAGCAATCAGCCCCAGCATTTT	CASTAGSNQPQHF
TRBV7-3	15	NA	TRBD1	TRBJ1-1	TGTGCCAGCAGCCCTAGCGGGACAGGGGTTGCTGAAGCTTTCTTT	CASSPSGTGVAEAFF
TRBV5-4	14	NA	TRBD1	TRBJ1-2	TGTGCCAGCAGCTCAGACAGGGTGGACTATGGCTACACCTTC	CASSSDRVDYGYTF
TRBV11-3	15	NA	NA	TRBJ2-3	TGTGCCAGCAGTGCCGGGACACCCCTGGGAGATACGCAGTATTTT	CASSAGTPLGDTQYF